These 28 T cell receptor beta chains came from one sample sequenced in a study of T-cell memory formation after mild COVID-19. TCRdb re-called the 5' RACE reads through MiXCR, storing one row per CDR3 protein. This sample yields fewer than 700,000 distinct CDR3 sequences, of which more than 15% are seen a single time; 9.5% to 15% belongs to the top ten. Specimen: PBMCs or a T cell subset sorted from them (not recorded which). The receptors were gathered from an adult woman who had mild COVID-19 (a few samples of this study predate the infection). Cell type and time point are not known.

The rearrangement uses TRBV5-6 and TRBJ2-4, with D perhaps TRBD1 (6 bases). V lost 5 bases to trimming and J lost 4 bases, with 22 bases between them. This CDR3 contains 17 residues. Germline CDR1 is SGHDT and CDR2 is YYEEEE. CDR3: CASSTRWVGARKNIQYF. CDR3 bases: TGTGCCAGCAGTACCAGGTGGGTGGGGGCGAGAAAAAACATTCAGTACTTC.

This clonotype showed up just a few times. The chain couples TRBV18 to TRBJ2-7, with D maybe TRBD2 (5 bases). Germline loops: CDR1 KGHSH, CDR2 LQKENI. CDR3 length equals 17 residues. V was pared by 1 base and J by 0 bases, with 16 bases between. This CDR3 reads CASSPRVVGGSSYEQYF. In DNA form, the CDR3 reads TGTGCCAGCTCACCACGTGTGGTTGGAGGAAGCTCCTACGAGCAGTACTTC.

There are a few counts of this clonotype. The chain's CDR3 is CASSLDLRKEQFF. The CDR3 DNA sequence: TGTGCCAGCAGCTTAGATCTACGGAAAGAGCAGTTCTTC. This sequence joins TRBV7-9 and TRBJ2-1; D is unclear. The V end lost 1 base, the J end lost 10 bases, and 11 bases lay between the germline ends. The CDR3 runs 13 residues. Germline-derived CDR1 and CDR2 are SEHNR and FQNEAQ (reference sequence).

This clonotype was counted between two and nine times. The chain joins TRBV7-6 to TRBJ2-1; 10 nucleotides align to TRBD2. CDR3 length: 16 amino acids. V dropped 5 bases and J dropped 0; count of bases not matched to a gene: 4. Germline CDR1 is SGHVS and CDR2 is FNYEAQ. The CDR3 reads CASSPTSGASYNEQFF. CDR3 in DNA: TGTGCCAGCAGCCCAACTAGCGGGGCCTCCTACAATGAGCAGTTCTTC.

This chain connects TRBV3-1 to TRBJ2-1; 10 bases are shared with TRBD2. The CDR3 has 13 amino acids. V shed 8 bases and J 10 bases; nucleotides not matched to a gene: 8. CDR1 and CDR2 from the germline V gene are LGHDT and YNNKEL (reference sequence). In nucleotides, the CDR3 is TGTGCCAGCTCCGGCGGAGCGGGGGGGGAGCAGTTCTTC. It encodes CASSGGAGGEQFF.

The sample holds a few counts of this clonotype. The V call is TRBV6-6, the J call TRBJ1-2; D unresolved. Germline V lookup: CDR1 MNHNY, CDR2 SVGAGI (reference sequence). The CDR3 consists of 14 residues. V lost 6 bases and J 2 bases, leaving 13 bases between the germline ends. The CDR3 region is CASSHDQANYGYTF. In nucleotides, the CDR3 is TGTGCCAGCAGCCACGACCAGGCCAACTATGGCTACACCTTC.

This clonotype appeared a few times. This rearrangement joins TRBV6-5 to TRBJ2-4; D might be TRBD1 (5 bases). Germline V lookup: CDR1 MNHEY, CDR2 SVGAGI. Trimming shortened V by 2 bases and J by 0 bases, and 8 bases separated the two germline ends. The CDR3 is 15 residues long. In nucleotides, the CDR3 is TGTGCCAGCAGTTACCAGGGTGCAGCCAAAAACATTCAGTACTTC. Its protein product is CASSYQGAAKNIQYF.

This clonotype has only a few counts. The J gene is TRBJ2-1, the V gene TRBV7-2; the D is unclear. V was shortened by 2 bases and J by 11 bases, with 7 bases between the two germline ends. Germline assignment: CDR1 SGHTA and CDR2 FQGNSA. The CDR3 spans 11 residues. The CDR3 spells CASSLLGQQFF. As DNA, the CDR3 is TGTGCCAGCAGCTTACTGGGCCAGCAGTTCTTC.

This chain joins TRBV30 and TRBJ2-7; TRBD2 matches at 8 bases. The J segment lost 6 bases and the V segment lost 1 base, leaving 8 bases of the junction unmatched. The CDR3 runs 14 residues. Germline V gene lookup returns CDR1 GTSNPN and CDR2 SVGIG (reference sequence). The CDR3 is CAWSGGAGASEQYF. The CDR3 bases are TGTGCCTGGAGTGGGGGAGCGGGAGCGTCCGAGCAGTACTTC.

The chain links TRBV7-2 to TRBJ2-7; TRBD2 agrees at 8 bases. This CDR3 spans 15 amino acids. V shed 2 bases and J 2 bases; nucleotides not matched to a gene: 5. Germline assignment: CDR1 SGHTA and CDR2 FQGNSA. This CDR3 is CASSLTGREAYEQYF. The CDR3 DNA reads TGTGCCAGCAGCTTAACCGGGAGGGAAGCCTACGAGCAGTACTTC.

The chain employs TRBV12-3 or TRBV12-4 and TRBJ1-5, with D uncertain. This CDR3 region has 14 residues. V was trimmed by 8 bases and J by 0 bases, leaving 11 bases between them. CDR3 bases: TGTGCCAGCGCAGGAATCCATAGCAATCAGCCCCAGCATTTT. The encoded protein is CASAGIHSNQPQHF.

The rearrangement links TRBV12-3 or TRBV12-4 to TRBJ2-1; TRBD2 agrees at 10 bases. Trimming cost V 6 bases and J 10 bases; bases outside gene matches: 9. The CDR3 is 14 amino acids. The CDR3 here is CASRGLAAAGEQFF. In DNA form, the CDR3 reads TGTGCCAGCAGAGGACTAGCGGCGGCCGGCGAGCAGTTCTTC.

This clonotype appeared a single time. The chain joins TRBV20-1 to TRBJ2-1, with 11 bases fitting TRBD2. V trimming: 5 bases; J trimming: 0 bases; junction bases outside the gene matches: 15. The CDR3 consists of 19 residues. Germline lookup yields CDR1 DFQATT and CDR2 SNEGSKA (reference sequence). CDR3 DNA sequence: TGCAGTGCTTCGAGGCCGGGACTAGCGGCCCGAAGCTCCTACAATGAGCAGTTCTTC. Its translation is CSASRPGLAARSSYNEQFF.

This chain connects TRBV10-3 to TRBJ2-7; D is perhaps TRBD1 or TRBD2 (5 bases each). V lost 11 bases to trimming and J lost 1 base, with 12 bases between them. CDR1 is ENHRY and CDR2 is SYGVKD in the germline V gene. This CDR3 spans 12 amino acids. CDR3 protein: CASGTRSYEQYF. The CDR3 region has the DNA TGTGCCTCGGGGACCAGATCCTACGAGCAGTACTTC.

This clonotype has just a few counts. The V gene is TRBV7-8, the J gene TRBJ2-5; 9 bases match TRBD2. Trimming cost V 1 base and J 9 bases; bases outside gene matches: 6. There are 14 residues in the CDR3. From germline, CDR1 is SGHVS and CDR2 FQNEAQ. The CDR3, as DNA: TGTGCCAGCAGCTTAGGAGCGGGGGGTAGAGCCCAGTACTTC. It is translated as CASSLGAGGRAQYF. The full variable domain, completed using reference TRBV7-8 and TRBJ2-5, is GAGVSQSPRYKVAKRGQDVALRCDPISGHVSLFWYQQALGQGPEFLTYFQNEAQLDKSGLPSDRFFAERPEGSVSTLKIQRTQQEDSAVYLCASSLGAGGRAQYFGPGTRLLVL.

This clonotype was seen only a few times. J is TRBJ2-7 and V is TRBV4-1; 8 bases fit TRBD2. V lost 4 bases and J lost 3; bases outside the gene matches: 5. The CDR3 runs 14 residues. Germline CDR1 MGHRA, CDR2 YSYEKL. The CDR3 reads CASSLGLVGYEQYF. DNA of the CDR3: TGCGCCAGCAGCCTGGGACTAGTGGGCTACGAGCAGTACTTC.

This clonotype was recorded a few times. The chain links TRBV2 to TRBJ1-1; 8 bases match TRBD1. The J segment lost 3 bases and the V segment lost 5 bases, leaving 11 bases of the junction unmatched. Germline CDR1 SNHLY, CDR2 FYNNEI. The CDR3 covers 16 residues. The CDR3 bases are TGTGCCAGCAGTTCCCCCATCGGACAGGGAGACACTGAAGCTTTCTTT. Protein: CASSSPIGQGDTEAFF.

This clonotype was detected a few times. The chain couples TRBV10-3 to TRBJ2-3; 10 bases are a match to TRBD1. Germline V lookup: CDR1 ENHRY, CDR2 SYGVKD. The CDR3 has 15 residues. The V and J ends lost 6 bases and 5 bases, in that order; junction bases with no gene match: 8. CDR3 bases: TGTGCCATCAGAAGCGGGGACAGGGGTAAAGATACGCAGTATTTT. Protein product: CAIRSGDRGKDTQYF.

The table lists this clonotype with a few counts. The chain carries TRBV7-3 and TRBJ2-1; tentative D call: TRBD1 (5 bases). V was shortened by 1 base and J by 10 bases, with 11 bases between the two germline ends. CDR1 and CDR2 from the germline V gene are SGHTA and FQGTGA. CDR3 length: 13 residues. The CDR3 region is CASSLSPRGEQFF. DNA for the CDR3: TGTGCCAGCAGCTTAAGTCCTAGGGGCGAGCAGTTCTTC.

This clonotype was detected a few times. This chain connects TRBV20-1 to TRBJ2-7, with 8 bases that match TRBD1. CDR1 and CDR2 (germline): DFQATT, SNEGSKA (reference sequence). The CDR3 covers 13 residues. CDR3 sequence (DNA): TGCAGCGGATCTCGGACAGGGAACGACGAGCAGTACTTC. This codes for CSGSRTGNDEQYF.

In its sample, this clonotype was seen a few times. J is TRBJ2-1 and V is TRBV7-2; D is unresolved. The CDR3 contains 13 residues. Germline V CDR1 and CDR2: SGHTA, FQGNSA. The V and J ends lost 4 bases and 6 bases respectively, with 10 bases between them. This CDR3 reads CASSSDLPNEQFF. The CDR3 coding sequence is TGTGCCAGCAGCTCCGATTTGCCCAATGAGCAGTTCTTC.

The chain employs TRBV20-1 and TRBJ2-3, with a weak D call TRBD2 (5 bases). V lost 6 bases to trimming and J lost 3 bases, with 16 bases between them. Per germline, CDR1 DFQATT and CDR2 SNEGSKA (reference sequence). The CDR3 has 14 amino acids. The CDR3 DNA reads as TGCAGTGCCGCGGACTCCCTTAGGACAGATACGCAGTATTTT. Amino acids: CSAADSLRTDTQYF.

CDR3 amino acids: CSVDGTGNEQFF. CDR3 nucleotides: TGCAGCGTTGACGGGACAGGGAATGAGCAGTTCTTC. This chain connects TRBV29-1 to TRBJ2-1; 9 nucleotides match TRBD1. V was clipped by 3 bases and J by 7 bases; unmatched bases: 1. The CDR3 extends over 12 amino acids. Germline V gives CDR1 SQVTM, CDR2 ANQGSEA.

This chain connects TRBV20-1 to TRBJ1-5, with 7 positions matching TRBD1. From germline, CDR1 is DFQATT and CDR2 SNEGSKA (reference sequence). The CDR3 sequence is 17 residues long. V shed 2 bases, J shed 2 bases, and the junction held 12 bases outside the gene matches. CDR3 protein: CSARFPLTGYGNQPQHF. The CDR3 bases are TGCAGTGCTAGATTTCCCCTGACAGGGTATGGCAATCAGCCCCAGCATTTT.

This rearrangement joins TRBV14 to TRBJ2-2, with a tentative D call TRBD2 (7 bases). The CDR3 has 17 amino acids. V was shortened by 5 bases and J by 2 bases, with 18 bases between the two germline ends. Germline CDR1 and CDR2: SGHDN and FVKESK. The CDR3 DNA reads TGTGCCAGCAGCAAGCGGGACATGGGGATCAACACCGGGGAGCTGTTTTTT. Its protein is CASSKRDMGINTGELFF. The full variable domain, in which reference TRBV14 and TRBJ2-2 provide the parts outside the CDR3, is EAGVTQFPSHSVIEKGQTVTLRCDPISGHDNLYWYRRVMGKEIKFLLHFVKESKQDESGMPNNRFLAERTGGTYSTLKVQPAELEDSGVYFCASSKRDMGINTGELFFGEGSRLTVL.

This clonotype has more than one count but fewer than ten. The gene calls are TRBV12-3 or TRBV12-4 and TRBJ2-6; unclear D gene. This CDR3 is built from 13 residues. Trimming cost V 6 bases and J 2 bases, with 5 bases left between them. This CDR3 is CASRPAGANVLTF. The CDR3 nucleotides are TGTGCCAGCAGACCCGCTGGGGCCAACGTCCTGACTTTC.

The chain has TRBV20-1 and TRBJ2-5; 9 bases agree with TRBD2. CDR1 and CDR2 (germline): DFQATT, SNEGSKA (reference sequence). CDR3 size: 15 residues. Trimming cost V 5 bases and J 5 bases; bases outside gene matches: 12. The CDR3 bases are TGCAGTGCTTCAGGGGAGCGGGGGGCTGCGGAGACCCAGTACTTC. This encodes CSASGERGAAETQYF.

This clonotype was observed a handful of times. The chain combines TRBV9 with TRBJ2-2; perhaps TRBD2 as D (5 bases). The V gene lost 5 bases and the J gene lost 4 bases, with 15 bases spanning the gap. Germline values: CDR1 SGDLS, CDR2 YYNGEE. CDR3 length: 15 residues. The CDR3 nucleotides are TGTGCCAGCAGTGGCGGCATACGGGGCACCGGGGAGCTGTTTTTT. It is translated as CASSGGIRGTGELFF.